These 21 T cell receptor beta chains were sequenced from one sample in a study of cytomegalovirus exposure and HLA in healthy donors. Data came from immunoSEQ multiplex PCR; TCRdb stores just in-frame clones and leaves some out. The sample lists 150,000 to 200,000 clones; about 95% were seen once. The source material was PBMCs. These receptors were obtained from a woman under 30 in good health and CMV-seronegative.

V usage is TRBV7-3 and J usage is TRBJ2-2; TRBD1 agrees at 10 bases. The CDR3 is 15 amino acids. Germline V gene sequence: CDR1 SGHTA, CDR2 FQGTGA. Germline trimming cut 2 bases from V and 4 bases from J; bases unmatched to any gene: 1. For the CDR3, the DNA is TGTGCCAGCAGCTTAGGGACAGGGGCCACCGGGGAGCTGTTTTTT. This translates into CASSLGTGATGELFF.

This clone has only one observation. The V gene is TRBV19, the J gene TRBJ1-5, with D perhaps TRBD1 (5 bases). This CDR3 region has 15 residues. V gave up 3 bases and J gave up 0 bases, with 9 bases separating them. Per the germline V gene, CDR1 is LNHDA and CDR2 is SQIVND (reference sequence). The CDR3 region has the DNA TGTGCCAGTAGTATTTGGGGCCATAGCAATCAGCCCCAGCATTTT. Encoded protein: CASSIWGHSNQPQHF. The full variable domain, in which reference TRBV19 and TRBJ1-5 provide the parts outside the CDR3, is DGGITQSPKYLFRKEGQNVTLSCEQNLNHDAMYWYRQDPGQGLRLIYYSQIVNDFQKGDIAEGYSVSREKKESFPLTVTSAQKNPTAFYLCASSIWGHSNQPQHFGDGTRLSIL.

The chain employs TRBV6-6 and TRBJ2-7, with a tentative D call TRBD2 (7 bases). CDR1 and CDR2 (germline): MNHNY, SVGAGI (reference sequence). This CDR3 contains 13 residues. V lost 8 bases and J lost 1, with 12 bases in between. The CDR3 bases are TGTGCCAGCGGGGGGGCGACTTCCTACGAGCAGTACTTC. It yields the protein CASGGATSYEQYF.

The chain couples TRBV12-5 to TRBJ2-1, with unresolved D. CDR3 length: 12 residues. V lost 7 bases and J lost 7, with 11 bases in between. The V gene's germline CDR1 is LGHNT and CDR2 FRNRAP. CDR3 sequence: CASALRINEQFF. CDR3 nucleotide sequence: TGTGCTAGTGCCCTAAGAATTAATGAGCAGTTCTTC.

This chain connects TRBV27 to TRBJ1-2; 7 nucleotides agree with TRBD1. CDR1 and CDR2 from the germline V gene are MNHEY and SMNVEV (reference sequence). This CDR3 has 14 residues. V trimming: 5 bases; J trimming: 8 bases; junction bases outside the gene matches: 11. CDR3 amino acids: CASSPHDRVGGYTF. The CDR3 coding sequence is TGTGCCAGCAGTCCCCACGACAGGGTCGGCGGCTACACCTTC.

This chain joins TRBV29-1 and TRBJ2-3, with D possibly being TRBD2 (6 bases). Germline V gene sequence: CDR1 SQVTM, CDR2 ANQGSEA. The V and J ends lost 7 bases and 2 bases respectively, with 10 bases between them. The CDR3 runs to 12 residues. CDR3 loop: CSAGGPTDTQYF. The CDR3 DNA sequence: TGCAGCGCCGGGGGTCCCACAGATACGCAGTATTTT.

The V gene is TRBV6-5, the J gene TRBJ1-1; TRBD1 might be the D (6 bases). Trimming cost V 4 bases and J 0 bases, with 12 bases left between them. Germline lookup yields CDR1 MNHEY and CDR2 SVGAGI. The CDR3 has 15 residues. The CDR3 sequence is CASSLQGLVNTEAFF. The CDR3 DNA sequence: TGTGCCAGCAGTTTGCAGGGGCTAGTGAACACTGAAGCTTTCTTT.

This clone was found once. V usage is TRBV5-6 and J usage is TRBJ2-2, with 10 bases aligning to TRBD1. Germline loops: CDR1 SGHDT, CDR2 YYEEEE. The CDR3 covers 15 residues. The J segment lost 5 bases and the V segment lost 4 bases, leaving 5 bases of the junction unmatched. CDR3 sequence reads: CASSNDRGRTGELFF. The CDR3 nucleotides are TGTGCCAGCAGCAACGACAGGGGGCGGACCGGGGAGCTGTTTTTT.

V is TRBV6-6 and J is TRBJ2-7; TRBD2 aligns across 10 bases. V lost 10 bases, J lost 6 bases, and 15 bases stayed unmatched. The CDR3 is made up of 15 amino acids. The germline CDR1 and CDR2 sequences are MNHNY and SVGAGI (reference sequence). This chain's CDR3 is CATSVQAGGPSEQYF. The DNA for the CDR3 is TGTGCCACCTCGGTCCAAGCGGGGGGGCCTTCCGAGCAGTACTTC.

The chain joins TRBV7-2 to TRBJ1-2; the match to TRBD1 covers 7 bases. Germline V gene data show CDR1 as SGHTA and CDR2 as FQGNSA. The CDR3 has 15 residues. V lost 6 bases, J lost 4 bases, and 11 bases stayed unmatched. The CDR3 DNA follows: TGTGCCAGCAGTCTAGCCGGGACAGCATTCTATGGCTACACCTTC. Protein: CASSLAGTAFYGYTF.

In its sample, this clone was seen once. CDR3 nucleotides: TGTGCCAGCAGCCACAACACAGTTTACTATGGCTACACCTTC. It yields the protein CASSHNTVYYGYTF. V usage is TRBV7-9 and J usage is TRBJ1-2; D uncertain. CDR3 length equals 14 residues. V was cut by 5 bases and J by 3 bases, with 13 bases left in between. Germline assignment: CDR1 SEHNR and CDR2 FQNEAQ (reference sequence).

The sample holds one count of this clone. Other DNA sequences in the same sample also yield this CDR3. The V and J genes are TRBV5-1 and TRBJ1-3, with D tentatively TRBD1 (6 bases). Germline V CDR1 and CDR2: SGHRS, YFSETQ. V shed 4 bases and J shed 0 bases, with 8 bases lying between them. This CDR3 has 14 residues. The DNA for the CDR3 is TGCGCCAGCAGCCTGGACAGCTCTGGAAACACCATATATTTT. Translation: CASSLDSSGNTIYF.

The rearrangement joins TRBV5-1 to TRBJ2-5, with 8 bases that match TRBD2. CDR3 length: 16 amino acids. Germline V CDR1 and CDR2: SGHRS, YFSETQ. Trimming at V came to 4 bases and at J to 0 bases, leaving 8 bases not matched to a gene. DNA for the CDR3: TGCGCCAGCAGCCCGAGAGTAGCGGGGAACCAAGAGACCCAGTACTTC. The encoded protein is CASSPRVAGNQETQYF.

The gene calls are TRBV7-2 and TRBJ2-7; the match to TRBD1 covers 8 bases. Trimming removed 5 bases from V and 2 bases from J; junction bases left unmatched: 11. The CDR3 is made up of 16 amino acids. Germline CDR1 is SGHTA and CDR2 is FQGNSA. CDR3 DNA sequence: TGTGCCAGCAGCCGGGACAGGCCCACAATAACCTACGAGCAGTACTTC. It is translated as CASSRDRPTITYEQYF.

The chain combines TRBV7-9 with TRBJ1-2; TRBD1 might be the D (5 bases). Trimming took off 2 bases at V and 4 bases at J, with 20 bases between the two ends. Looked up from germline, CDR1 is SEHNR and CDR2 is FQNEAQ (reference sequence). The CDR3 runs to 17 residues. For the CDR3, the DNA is TGTGCCAGCAGCTTATACCCTTCCGGCAGGGCCACCTATGGCTACACCTTC. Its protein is CASSLYPSGRATYGYTF.

This CDR3 is CATSSFGIPGELFF. CDR3 DNA sequence: TGTGCCACCAGCAGTTTCGGGATCCCCGGGGAGCTGTTTTTT. The chain recombines TRBV15 with TRBJ2-2; possibly TRBD2 for D (5 bases). Germline values: CDR1 LNHNV, CDR2 YYDKDF (reference sequence). The CDR3 is 14 residues long. Between the trimmed V and J ends, which lost 3 bases and 6 bases, there was a span of 11 bases.

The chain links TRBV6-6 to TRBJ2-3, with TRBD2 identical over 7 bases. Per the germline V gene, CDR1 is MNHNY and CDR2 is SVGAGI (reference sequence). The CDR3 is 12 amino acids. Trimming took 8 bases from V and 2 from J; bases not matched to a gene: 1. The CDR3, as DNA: TGTGCCAGCCGGGGGGACACAGATACGCAGTATTTT. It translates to CASRGDTDTQYF.

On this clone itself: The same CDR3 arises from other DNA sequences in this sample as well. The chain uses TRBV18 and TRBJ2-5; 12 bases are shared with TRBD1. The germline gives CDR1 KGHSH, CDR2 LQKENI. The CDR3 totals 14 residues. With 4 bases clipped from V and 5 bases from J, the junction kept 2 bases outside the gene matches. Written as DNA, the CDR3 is TGTGCCAGCTCACGGGACAGGGGGCAGGAGACCCAGTACTTC. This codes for CASSRDRGQETQYF. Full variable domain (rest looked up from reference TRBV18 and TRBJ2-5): NAGVMQNPRHLVRRRGQEARLRCSPMKGHSHVYWYRQLPEEGLKFMVYLQKENIIDESGMPKERFSAEFPKEGPSILRIQQVVRGDSAAYFCASSRDRGQETQYFGPGTRLLVL.

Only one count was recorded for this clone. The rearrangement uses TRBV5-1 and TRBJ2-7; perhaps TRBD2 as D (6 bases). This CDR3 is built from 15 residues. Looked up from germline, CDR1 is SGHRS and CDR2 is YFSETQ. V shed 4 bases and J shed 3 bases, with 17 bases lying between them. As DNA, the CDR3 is TGCGCCAGCAGCCCCTCCTTGGGGGGATTCTACGAGCAGTACTTC. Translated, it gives CASSPSLGGFYEQYF.

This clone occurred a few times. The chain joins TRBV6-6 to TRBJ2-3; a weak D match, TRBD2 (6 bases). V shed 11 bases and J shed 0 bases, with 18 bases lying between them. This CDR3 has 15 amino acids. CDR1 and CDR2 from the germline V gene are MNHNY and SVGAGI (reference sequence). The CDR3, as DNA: TGTGCCTGCGGGCGGGGACTCACTAGCACAGATACGCAGTATTTT. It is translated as CACGRGLTSTDTQYF.

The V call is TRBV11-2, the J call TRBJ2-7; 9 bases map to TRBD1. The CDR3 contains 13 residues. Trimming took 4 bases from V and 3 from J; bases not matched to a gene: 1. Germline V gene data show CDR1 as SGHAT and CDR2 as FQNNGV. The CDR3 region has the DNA TGTGCCAGCAGCTGGGGACAGGGCTACGAGCAGTACTTC. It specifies CASSWGQGYEQYF.